This T cell receptor (beta chain) was captured in a study of breast tumors, draining lymph nodes, adjacent tissues. General observations from the study: Tumor T cell lymph node origin was a supported hypothesis, not proven.

TCRdb itself ran the multiplex PCR reads through MiXCR, one entry per CDR3 protein. The sample has under 250,000 distinct CDR3 sequences, 32% seen once. Breast cancer patients provided tissue from their axillary draining lymph nodes. J was trimmed by 1 base and V by 7 bases; bases with no gene match: 6. There are 14 residues in the CDR3. This clonotype was counted between two and nine times. Antigen unknown. The chain employs TRBV12-3 or TRBV12-4 and TRBJ1-1, with 7 bases fitting TRBD1. The sequence was collected from a female donor with breast cancer. Some clones in this sample may be carry-over from other donors' samples. Sequencing was carried out using axillary lymph node tissue. The CDR3 spells CASTRRGQNTEAFF. The CDR3 DNA is TGTGCCAGCACCCGAAGGGGGCAGAACACTGAAGCTTTCTTT.